The clone carrying this TCR beta chain was observed a handful of times. Its antigen is undetermined. Libraries were prepared by immunoSEQ multiplex PCR; TCRdb keeps only in-frame clonotypes and omits some of them. The data contain under 400,000 clones, over 90% of them seen just once; the ten biggest clones take up roughly 5.7%. CDR3 size: 14 residues. The V end was cut by 5 bases, the J end by 1 base, with 11 bases between. Germline V lookup: CDR1 SGHVS, CDR2 FQNEAQ. The data were obtained in a study of brain T cells in children with intractable seizures. Whole-study findings and limits: Pre- and post-surgery blood differed in depth, so pre-surgery absences may be undersampling. Only CDR3 sequence similarity suggested viral specificity, without known HCMV serostatus.

Sample time point: blood from clinic visit 5 months post-surgery; TSC patient then seizure free. Surgery cases with the highest brain T cell transcript signatures were chosen for sequencing. Patients received at least one anti-epileptic drug before surgery. The chain carries TRBV7-8 and TRBJ1-2; no definite D call. Sequenced material: peripheral blood, taken around 5 months after surgery. This sequence originates from a boy younger than two with tuberous sclerosis and intractable seizures. CDR3 DNA sequence: TGTGCCAGCAGCGCAGGTGGGGATAACTATGGCTACACCTTC. Residues: CASSAGGDNYGYTF.